These 26 T cell receptor beta chains were sequenced from one sample in a study of vaccination effects on CD4 cells after COVID-19. Sequencing in the ViraFEST assay came after antigen-specific CD4+ T cells had been expanded with viral peptide pools, which were used to stimulate PBMC. Cultured cells yielded isolated CD4+ T cells after 10 days. Previously uninfected by SARS-CoV-2, the vaccine recipients also showed negative nucleocapsid antibodies. Their recognized antigens are unknown. The protocol was immunoSEQ multiplex PCR, while the TCRdb copy is restricted to in-frame clones and leaves out a portion. The sample comprises about 73,000 clones, roughly 79% of which are singletons, and around 3% rests with the top ten. This sample comprised CD4+ T cells from PBMCs cultured with HCoV-NL63 spike peptides, obtained before COVID-19 vaccination. These receptors were taken from a human donor who received a COVID-19 vaccine.

This sequence joins TRBV30 and TRBJ1-3; weak D call: TRBD1 (5 bases). The germline V and J ends were trimmed by 0 bases and 1 base, with 16 bases remaining between them. Germline loops: CDR1 GTSNPN, CDR2 SVGIG (reference sequence). The CDR3 is 17 residues long. The CDR3: CAWSVRGSQLSGNTIYF. DNA of the CDR3: TGTGCCTGGAGTGTACGGGGGTCTCAGCTATCTGGAAACACCATATATTTT. Looking up the rest from reference TRBV30 and TRBJ1-3 gives the full variable domain: SQTIHQWPATLVQPVGSPLSLECTVEGTSNPNLYWYRQAAGRGLQLLFYSVGIGQISSEVPQNLSASRPQDRQFILSSKKLLLSDSGFYLCAWSVRGSQLSGNTIYFGEGSWLTVV.

This chain connects TRBV5-1 to TRBJ1-6; D call uncertain. This CDR3 contains 14 residues. The germline CDR1 and CDR2 sequences are SGHRS and YFSETQ. With 0 bases removed from V and 8 bases from J, the gap between germline ends came to 9 bases. The CDR3 is CASSLAARDSPLHF. CDR3 nucleotides: TGCGCCAGCAGCTTGGCAGCCCGGGATTCACCCCTCCACTTT.

The CDR3 here is CASRLEGGSTDTQYF. The CDR3 DNA sequence: TGTGCCAGCAGGCTGGAAGGGGGATCCACAGATACGCAGTATTTT. The V and J genes are TRBV5-6 and TRBJ2-3; perhaps TRBD1 as D (6 bases). V lost 5 bases, J lost 2 bases, and 15 bases lay in between. The CDR3 contains 15 residues. Germline V gene data show CDR1 as SGHDT and CDR2 as YYEEEE.

This clone was counted a few times. The chain is built from TRBV4-1 and TRBJ1-4; TRBD1 agrees at 8 bases. Losses at the gene ends were 3 bases for V and 7 bases for J; bases not matched to a gene: 7. This CDR3 has 15 residues. In germline, CDR1 is MGHRA, CDR2 YSYEKL. CDR3 DNA: TGCGCCAGCAGCCAGATTCAGGGGGCCCGTGAAAAACTGTTTTTT. Translated, it gives CASSQIQGAREKLFF.

This chain joins TRBV7-2 and TRBJ1-5; D ambiguous. From germline, CDR1 is SGHTA and CDR2 FQGNSA. V was shortened by 2 bases and J by 3 bases, with 14 bases between the two germline ends. The CDR3 runs to 16 residues. CDR3 in amino acids: CASSLWGGTLNQPQHF. The CDR3 DNA sequence: TGTGCCAGCAGCTTATGGGGAGGAACCCTCAATCAGCCCCAGCATTTT.

V usage is TRBV5-4 and J usage is TRBJ2-7; tentatively, D is TRBD2 (6 bases). Trimming shortened V by 3 bases and J by 5 bases, and 12 bases separated the two germline ends. CDR3 length equals 13 residues. In germline, CDR1 is SGHNT, CDR2 YYREEE (reference sequence). CDR3 loop: CASSWLEGNEQYV. The CDR3 nucleotides read TGTGCCAGCAGCTGGTTGGAGGGGAACGAGCAGTACGTC.

A single count supports this clone. The rearrangement joins TRBV19 to TRBJ2-5, with 7 bases aligning to TRBD1. The V gene end was trimmed by 3 bases and the J gene end by 2 bases; junction bases not matched to a gene: 15. Germline V gene data show CDR1 as LNHDA and CDR2 as SQIVND (reference sequence). The CDR3 contains 18 residues. The CDR3 spells CASSMGISSGQRQETQYF. The DNA for the CDR3 is TGTGCCAGTAGTATGGGAATCAGTTCGGGACAGCGACAAGAGACCCAGTACTTC.

V and J are TRBV27 and TRBJ2-3; 10 nucleotides line up with TRBD2. The CDR3 consists of 16 residues. Germline CDR1 and CDR2: MNHEY and SMNVEV (reference sequence). The trim removed 6 bases at V and 0 bases at J, leaving 6 bases unmatched. CDR3 amino acids: CASRALAGESTDTQYF. CDR3 DNA sequence: TGTGCCAGCAGGGCCCTAGCGGGGGAAAGCACAGATACGCAGTATTTT.

The J gene is TRBJ2-4, the V gene TRBV28; D might be TRBD2 (5 bases). Deletions cut 4 bases from V and 0 bases from J, with 13 bases between. Germline-derived CDR1 and CDR2 are MDHEN and SYDVKM. The CDR3 spans 16 residues. CDR3 protein: CASSSSPGLAKNIQYF. The CDR3 nucleotides read TGTGCCAGCAGTTCAAGCCCGGGATTAGCCAAAAACATTCAGTACTTC.

This clone was seen just once. The rearrangement uses TRBV3-1 (or the pseudogene TRBV3-2) and TRBJ2-7, with a tentative D call TRBD2 (6 bases). The germline V gene encodes CDR1 LGHDT and CDR2 YNNKEL (reference sequence). The CDR3 extends over 18 amino acids. The ends were cut back, 6 bases at V and 1 base at J, with 25 bases in the middle. This CDR3 is CASRPHRDLVRGSYEQYV. The CDR3 coding sequence is TGTGCCAGCAGACCCCACCGGGACCTAGTGCGGGGATCCTACGAGCAGTACGTC.

This clone was counted once. The gene calls are TRBV6-2 or TRBV6-3 and TRBJ2-1; TRBD2 agrees at 13 bases. The germline V gene has CDR1 MNHEY and CDR2 SVGEGT. This CDR3 is built from 17 residues. V lost 5 bases to trimming and J lost 4 bases; unmatched junction nucleotides: 8. CDR3 sequence: CASSLRLAGGRYNEQFF. The CDR3 region has the DNA TGTGCCAGCAGTCTCAGACTAGCGGGGGGCCGATACAATGAGCAGTTCTTC.

V is TRBV3-1 (or the pseudogene TRBV3-2) and J is TRBJ2-7; 10 bases match TRBD2. This CDR3 region has 21 residues. CDR1 is LGHDT, CDR2 YNNKEL, per germline (reference sequence). V lost 0 bases, J lost 0 bases, and 17 bases stayed unmatched. The CDR3 DNA reads TGTGCCAGCAGCCAAGAGGTTTTGGGGGCTAGCGGGGGCTCTAGCTCCTACGAGCAGTACGTC. It codes for CASSQEVLGASGGSSSYEQYV.

The chain employs TRBV6-4 and TRBJ2-3; 9 bases match TRBD2. Germline trimming cut 6 bases from V and 5 bases from J; bases unmatched to any gene: 6. This CDR3 is 14 amino acids long. Germline V gene data show CDR1 as MRHNA and CDR2 as SNTAGT. Here the CDR3 reads CASSRERGEDTQYF. The CDR3 bases are TGTGCCAGCAGCAGGGAGCGGGGGGAAGATACGCAGTATTTT.

The chain is built from TRBV30 and TRBJ2-6; D is ambiguous. CDR1 GTSNPN and CDR2 SVGIG come from the germline V gene (reference sequence). The ends were cut back, 3 bases at V and 0 bases at J, with 9 bases in the middle. The CDR3 consists of 15 residues. The CDR3 loop reads CAWRKGLSGANVLTF. The CDR3, as DNA: TGTGCCTGGAGAAAAGGGCTCTCTGGGGCCAACGTCCTGACTTTC.

This sequence joins TRBV7-2 and TRBJ2-5; tentative D call: TRBD2 (5 bases). The CDR3 spans 16 residues. Trimming pared 5 bases from V and 2 bases from J, leaving 18 bases between. Germline CDR1 reads SGHTA; CDR2 reads FQGNSA. The DNA of the CDR3 is TGTGCCAGCAGCCCCCGCTTTTTGGAGGCGCAAGAGACCCAGTACTTC. Residues: CASSPRFLEAQETQYF.

V gene TRBV29-1 combines with J gene TRBJ2-7, with 9 bases that match TRBD1. Losses at the gene ends were 4 bases for V and 5 bases for J; bases not matched to a gene: 9. Germline V gives CDR1 SQVTM, CDR2 ANQGSEA. The CDR3 totals 14 residues. In nucleotides, the CDR3 is TGCAGCGTTGTCAACGGCCGGGACAGGGACGAGCAGTACGTC. It encodes CSVVNGRDRDEQYV.

The chain carries TRBV6-6 and TRBJ2-5; 10 nucleotides align to TRBD1. With 2 bases clipped from V and 5 bases from J, the junction kept 5 bases outside the gene matches. Germline CDR1 is MNHNY and CDR2 is SVGAGI (reference sequence). The CDR3 runs 15 residues. CDR3 nucleotides: TGTGCCAGCAGTTACGGACAGGGGGAGGGGGAGACCCAGTACTTC. This sequence encodes CASSYGQGEGETQYF.

The chain employs TRBV2 and TRBJ2-5; TRBD1 agrees at 8 bases. The germline V gene has CDR1 SNHLY and CDR2 FYNNEI. The CDR3 totals 15 residues. The J segment lost 3 bases and the V segment lost 8 bases, leaving 11 bases of the junction unmatched. CDR3 sequence (DNA): TGTGCCAGCCTATCGGACAGGGCAAAAAAAGAGACCCAGTACTTC. Translating it yields CASLSDRAKKETQYF.

This clone has only a few counts. This chain uses TRBV4-1 with TRBJ1-5; D possibly corresponds to TRBD1 (5 bases). The CDR3 is 14 residues long. V lost 3 bases and J 9 bases, leaving 15 bases between the germline ends. Germline V gene data show CDR1 as MGHRA and CDR2 as YSYEKL. The CDR3 loop is CASSQDRDLGPQHF. In DNA form, the CDR3 reads TGCGCCAGCAGCCAGGACCGGGACCTCGGGCCCCAGCATTTT.

The rearrangement links TRBV24-1 to TRBJ2-3; the D gene is possibly TRBD1 (6 bases). The CDR3 has 15 amino acids. Germline V gene data show CDR1 as KGHDR and CDR2 as SFDVKD. V dropped 2 bases and J dropped 1 base, with 9 bases sitting between them. This CDR3 is CATSDYTGRTDTQYF. Written as DNA, the CDR3 is TGTGCCACCAGTGATTACACAGGGCGCACAGATACGCAGTATTTT.

This chain connects TRBV12-5 to TRBJ1-4; 8 nucleotides line up with TRBD1. Germline values: CDR1 LGHNT, CDR2 FRNRAP. There are 18 residues in the CDR3. Trimming cost V 1 base and J 0 bases; bases outside gene matches: 7. In DNA, the CDR3 is TGTGCTAGTGGTTTGGCGTTACAGGGGGATGCAACTAATGAAAAACTGTTTTTT. It yields the protein CASGLALQGDATNEKLFF.

The genes are TRBV29-1 and TRBJ2-5, with TRBD2 as a possible D gene (6 bases). The length of the CDR3 is 16 residues. The germline CDR1 and CDR2 sequences are SQVTM and ANQGSEA. With 2 bases removed from V and 4 bases from J, the gap between germline ends came to 20 bases. The CDR3 region is CSVERRGGAFGETQYF. The CDR3 DNA is TGCAGCGTTGAAAGAAGGGGCGGGGCCTTCGGAGAGACCCAGTACTTC.

The chain is built from TRBV4-3 and TRBJ2-1; possible D gene TRBD1, 5 bases. Trimming removed 4 bases from V and 6 bases from J, with 7 bases in between. CDR1 LGHNA and CDR2 YSLEER come from the germline V gene. CDR3 size: 12 residues. CDR3 nucleotides: TGCGCCAGCAGCCGGACACCCAATGAGCAGTTCTTC. Translated, it gives CASSRTPNEQFF.

The chain joins TRBV15 to TRBJ1-6; the D gene is possibly TRBD1 (5 bases). V was cut by 5 bases and J by 0 bases, with 8 bases left in between. The V gene's germline CDR1 is LNHNV and CDR2 YYDKDF (reference sequence). CDR3 size: 15 residues. CDR3 protein: CATSRDSSYNSPLHF. The CDR3 nucleotides are TGTGCCACCAGCCGTGACAGCTCCTATAATTCACCCCTCCACTTT. Variable domain in full (rest from reference TRBV15 and TRBJ1-6): DAMVIQNPRYQVTQFGKPVTLSCSQTLNHNVMYWYQQKSSQAPKLLFHYYDKDFNNEADTPDNFQSRRPNTSFCFLDIRSPGLGDTAMYLCATSRDSSYNSPLHFGNGTRLTVT.

This chain links TRBV5-4 with TRBJ2-1; 9 bases fit TRBD2. Trimming at V came to 5 bases and at J to 4 bases, leaving 7 bases not matched to a gene. This CDR3 spans 15 amino acids. In germline, CDR1 is SGHNT, CDR2 YYREEE (reference sequence). Here the CDR3 reads CASSQTSGQYNEQFF. CDR3 DNA sequence: TGTGCCAGCAGTCAGACTAGCGGACAATACAATGAGCAGTTCTTC.

This rearrangement joins TRBV13 to TRBJ1-2; D is perhaps TRBD1 (5 bases). The germline V gene has CDR1 PRHDT and CDR2 FYEKMQ (reference sequence). The CDR3 consists of 15 residues. V lost 8 bases and J 0 bases, leaving 16 bases between the germline ends. The CDR3 loop reads CASATARGANYGYTF. The CDR3 nucleotides are TGTGCCAGCGCGACGGCAAGGGGTGCTAACTATGGCTACACCTTC.